These 3 T cell receptor beta chains share one sample of origin, sequenced in a study of tumor-infiltrating lymphocytes in primary liver carcinoma. Taking about 20-31 mg of unsorted bulk tissue, the authors co-extracted RNA and DNA. The researchers produced TCR beta cDNA from around 0.5 ug total RNA with a constant-region primer. Modified slightly, ARM-PCR produced TCR beta libraries over three nested multiplex PCR rounds. TRBV1-TRBV30 forward primers and a C-beta reverse primer were used in the first two PCR rounds, which each ran for around 10 cycles. TCRdb passed the multiplex PCR reads through MiXCR, listing each CDR3 protein once. The sample comprises roughly 50,000 distinct CDR3 sequences, 70% to 80% of which are singletons, and about 26% rests with the top ten. The specimen sequenced was liver tumor tissue from sampling region 2. The sample's subset: tumor region T2, inferior pole. The receptors originated from a man between 40 and 49 years old with primary liver carcinoma and hepatitis B virus infection.

The chain's CDR3 is CNIEERAVGPYGYTF. The CDR3 DNA sequence: TGCAACATTGAAGAACGGGCCGTCGGGCCCTATGGCTACACCTTC. V usage is TRBV29-1 and J usage is TRBJ1-2; D is ambiguous. There are 15 residues in the CDR3. Per germline, CDR1 SQVTM and CDR2 ANQGSEA.

V and J are TRBV13 and TRBJ2-1, with D possibly matching TRBD2 (5 bases). The CDR3 spans 17 residues. V lost 2 bases, J lost 5 bases, and 19 bases lay in between. CDR1 PRHDT and CDR2 FYEKMQ come from the germline V gene (reference sequence). CDR3 coding DNA: TGTGCCAGCAGCTTAAGTGGAGGCAGAAGGTCCAACAATGAGCAGTTCTTC. Protein product: CASSLSGGRRSNNEQFF.

Notes on this clonotype: The junction and the germline gene differ at one end; a read error may be behind it. This chain joins TRBV29-1 and TRBJ1-3, with 7 bases lining up with TRBD1. The germline V gene has CDR1 SQVTM and CDR2 ANQGSEA. This CDR3 contains 13 residues. CDR3 coding DNA: TGCAGCGTGGTGGGGACAGCTGGAAGCACCATATATTTT. Translated, it gives CSVVGTAGSTIYF.